Described below is a single TCR beta chain sequence and its context. Its specificity is not known. The sample is drawn from a study of shared clonotypes between healthy human individuals. Study results and limitations: The small donor group covered limited genetic and exposure diversity.

CDR3 length: 16 amino acids. Germline CDR1 is SGHRS and CDR2 is YFSETQ. V dropped 5 bases and J dropped 4; count of bases not matched to a gene: 12. Only Caucasian adults living in Nashville, Tennessee served as donors. Deep-level running was used for the assay. Bulk PBMC genomic DNA spanned ten immunoSEQ deep plates. Sequencing was performed with immunoSEQ multiplex PCR; in TCRdb, only in-frame clones are kept and a portion is missing. The table shows about half a million clones, with approximately 80% occurring only once. The TCR was taken from a woman aged 40 to 50 in good health. Some clones in this sample may be carry-over from other donors' samples. The sample comprised PBMCs. The rearrangement uses TRBV5-1 and TRBJ2-7; TRBD1 matches at 10 bases. The CDR3 region is CASRSQPGTGEYEQYF. The CDR3 nucleotides are TGCGCCAGCAGGAGCCAGCCGGGGACAGGGGAATACGAGCAGTACTTC.